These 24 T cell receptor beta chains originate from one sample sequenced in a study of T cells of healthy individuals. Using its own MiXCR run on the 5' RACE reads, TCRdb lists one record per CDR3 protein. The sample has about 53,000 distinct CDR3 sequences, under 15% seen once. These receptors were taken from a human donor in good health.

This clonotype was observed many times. The DNA of the CDR3 is TGCGCCAGCAGCCAAGATAGCCCAGGGGGGGATGAGCAGTTCTTC. Protein: CASSQDSPGGDEQFF. V gene TRBV4-1 combines with J gene TRBJ2-1; D is possibly TRBD1 or TRBD2 (7 bases each). This CDR3 spans 15 amino acids. V gave up 0 bases and J gave up 8 bases, with 14 bases separating them. Germline V CDR1 and CDR2: MGHRA, YSYEKL.

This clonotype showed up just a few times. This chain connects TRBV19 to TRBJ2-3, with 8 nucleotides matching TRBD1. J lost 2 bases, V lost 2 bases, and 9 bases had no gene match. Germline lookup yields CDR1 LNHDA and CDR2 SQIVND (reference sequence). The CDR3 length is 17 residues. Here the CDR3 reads CASSIRGQVAHTDTQYF. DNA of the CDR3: TGTGCCAGTAGTATAAGGGGACAGGTGGCACACACAGATACGCAGTATTTT.

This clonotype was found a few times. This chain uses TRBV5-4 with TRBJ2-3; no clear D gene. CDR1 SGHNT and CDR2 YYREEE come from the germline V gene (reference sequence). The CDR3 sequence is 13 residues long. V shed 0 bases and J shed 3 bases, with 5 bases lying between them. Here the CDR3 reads CASSLVGTDTQYF. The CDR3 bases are TGTGCCAGCAGCTTGGTAGGAACAGATACGCAGTATTTT.

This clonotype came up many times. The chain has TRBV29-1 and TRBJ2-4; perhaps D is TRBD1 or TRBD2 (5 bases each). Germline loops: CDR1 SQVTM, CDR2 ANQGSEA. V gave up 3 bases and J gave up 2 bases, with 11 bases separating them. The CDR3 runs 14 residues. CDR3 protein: CSVDIGGTKNIQYF. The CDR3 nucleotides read TGCAGCGTTGATATTGGGGGTACCAAAAACATTCAGTACTTC.

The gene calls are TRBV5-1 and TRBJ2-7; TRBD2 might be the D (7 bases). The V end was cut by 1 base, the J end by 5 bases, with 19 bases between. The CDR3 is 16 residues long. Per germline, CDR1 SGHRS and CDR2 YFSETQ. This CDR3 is CASSLTGGGAGNEQYF. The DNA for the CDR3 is TGCGCCAGCAGCTTGACGGGCGGGGGCGCAGGCAACGAGCAGTACTTC.

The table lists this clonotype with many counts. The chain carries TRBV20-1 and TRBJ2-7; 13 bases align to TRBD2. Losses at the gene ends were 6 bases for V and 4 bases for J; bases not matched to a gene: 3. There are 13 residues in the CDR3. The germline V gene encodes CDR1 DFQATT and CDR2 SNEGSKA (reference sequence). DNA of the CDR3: TGCAGTGCCGTGACTAGCGGGAGGTACGAGCAGTACTTC. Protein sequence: CSAVTSGRYEQYF.

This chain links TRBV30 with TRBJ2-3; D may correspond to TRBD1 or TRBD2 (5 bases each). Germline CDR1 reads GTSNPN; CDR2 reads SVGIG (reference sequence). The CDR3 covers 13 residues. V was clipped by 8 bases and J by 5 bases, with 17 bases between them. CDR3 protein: CAALRPGGDTQYF. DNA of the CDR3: TGTGCCGCCCTCCGGCCTGGGGGAGATACGCAGTATTTT.

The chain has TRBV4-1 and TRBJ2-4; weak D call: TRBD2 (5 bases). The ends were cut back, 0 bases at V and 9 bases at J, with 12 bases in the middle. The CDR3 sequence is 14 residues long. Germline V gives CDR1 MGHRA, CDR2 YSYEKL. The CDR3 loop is CASSQDPLAGIQYF. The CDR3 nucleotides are TGCGCCAGCAGCCAAGATCCCCTAGCCGGCATTCAGTACTTC.

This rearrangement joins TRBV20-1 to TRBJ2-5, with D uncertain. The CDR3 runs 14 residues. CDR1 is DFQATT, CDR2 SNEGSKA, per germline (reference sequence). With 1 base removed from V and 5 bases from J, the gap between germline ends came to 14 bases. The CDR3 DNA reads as TGCAGTGCTAGAGGGGCGGATTTGATGGAGACCCAGTACTTC. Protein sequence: CSARGADLMETQYF.

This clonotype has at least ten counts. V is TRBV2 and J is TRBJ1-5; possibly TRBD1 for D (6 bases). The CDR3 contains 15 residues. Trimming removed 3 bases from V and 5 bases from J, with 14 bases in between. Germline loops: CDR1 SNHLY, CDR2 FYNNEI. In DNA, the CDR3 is TGTGCCAGCAGTGAGGGGACACCTCAATATCAGCCCCAGCATTTT. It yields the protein CASSEGTPQYQPQHF.

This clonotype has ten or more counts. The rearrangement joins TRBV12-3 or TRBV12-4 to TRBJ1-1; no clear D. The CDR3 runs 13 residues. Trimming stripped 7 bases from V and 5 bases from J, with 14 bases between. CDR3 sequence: CASTWQVGTEAFF. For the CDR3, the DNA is TGTGCCAGCACTTGGCAGGTGGGGACTGAAGCTTTCTTT.

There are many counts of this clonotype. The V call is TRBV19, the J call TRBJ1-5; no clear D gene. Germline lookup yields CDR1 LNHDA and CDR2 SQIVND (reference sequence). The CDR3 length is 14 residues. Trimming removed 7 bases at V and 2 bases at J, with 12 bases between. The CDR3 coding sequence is TGTGCCAGTACAGGAACCGGGGGCAATCAGCCCCAGCATTTT. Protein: CASTGTGGNQPQHF.

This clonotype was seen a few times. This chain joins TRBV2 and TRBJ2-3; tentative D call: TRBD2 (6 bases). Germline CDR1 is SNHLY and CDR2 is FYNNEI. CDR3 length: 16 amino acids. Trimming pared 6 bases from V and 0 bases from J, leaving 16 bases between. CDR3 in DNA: TGTGCCAGCAGCCTTTTAGGGACTTCTAGCACAGATACGCAGTATTTT. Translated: CASSLLGTSSTDTQYF.

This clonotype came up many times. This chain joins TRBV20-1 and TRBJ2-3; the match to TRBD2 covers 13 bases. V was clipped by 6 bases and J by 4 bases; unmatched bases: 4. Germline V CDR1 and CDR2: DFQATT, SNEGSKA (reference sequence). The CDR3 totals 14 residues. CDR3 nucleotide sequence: TGCAGTGCCCGGACTAGCGGGAGAGCAGATACGCAGTATTTT. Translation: CSARTSGRADTQYF.

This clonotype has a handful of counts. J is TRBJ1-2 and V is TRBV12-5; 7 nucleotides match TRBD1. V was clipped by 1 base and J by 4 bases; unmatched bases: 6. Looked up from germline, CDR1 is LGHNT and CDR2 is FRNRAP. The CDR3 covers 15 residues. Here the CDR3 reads CASGLETGKLYGYTF. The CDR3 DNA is TGTGCTAGTGGTTTGGAGACAGGGAAACTCTATGGCTACACCTTC.

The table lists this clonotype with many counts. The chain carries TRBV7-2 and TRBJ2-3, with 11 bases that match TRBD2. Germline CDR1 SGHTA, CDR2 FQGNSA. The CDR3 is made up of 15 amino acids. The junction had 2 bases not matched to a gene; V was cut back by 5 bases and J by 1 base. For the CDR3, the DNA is TGTGCCAGCAGCCAACTAGCGGGAGGCACAGATACGCAGTATTTT. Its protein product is CASSQLAGGTDTQYF.

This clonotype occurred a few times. The CDR3 is CASSLVGTHTDTQYF. Here the CDR3 DNA reads TGCGCCAGCAGCTTGGTTGGGACCCACACAGATACGCAGTATTTT. The chain recombines TRBV5-1 with TRBJ2-3; the D call may be TRBD1 or TRBD2 (5 bases each). Germline V lookup: CDR1 SGHRS, CDR2 YFSETQ. The V and J ends lost 0 bases and 2 bases respectively, with 10 bases between them. The CDR3 sequence is 15 residues long.

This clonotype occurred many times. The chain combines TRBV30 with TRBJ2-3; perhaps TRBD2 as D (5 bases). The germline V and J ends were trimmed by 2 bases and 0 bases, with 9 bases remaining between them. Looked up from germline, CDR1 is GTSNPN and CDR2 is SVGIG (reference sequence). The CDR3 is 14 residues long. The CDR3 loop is CAWSIGMSTDTQYF. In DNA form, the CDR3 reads TGTGCCTGGAGTATCGGGATGAGCACAGATACGCAGTATTTT. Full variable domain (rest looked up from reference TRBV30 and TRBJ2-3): SQTIHQWPATLVQPVGSPLSLECTVEGTSNPNLYWYRQAAGRGLQLLFYSVGIGQISSEVPQNLSASRPQDRQFILSSKKLLLSDSGFYLCAWSIGMSTDTQYFGPGTRLTVL.

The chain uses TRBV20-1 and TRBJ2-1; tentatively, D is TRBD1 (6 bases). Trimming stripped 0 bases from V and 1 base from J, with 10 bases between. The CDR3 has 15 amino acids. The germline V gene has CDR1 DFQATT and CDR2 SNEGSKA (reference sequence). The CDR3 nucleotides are TGCAGTGCTAGAGATGGTAGGGGGTCCTACAATGAGCAGTTCTTC. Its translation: CSARDGRGSYNEQFF.

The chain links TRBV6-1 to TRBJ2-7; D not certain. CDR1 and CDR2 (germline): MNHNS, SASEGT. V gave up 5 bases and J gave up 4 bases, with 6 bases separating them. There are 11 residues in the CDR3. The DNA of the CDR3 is TGTGCCAGCAGTCGAGAATACGAGCAGTACTTC. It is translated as CASSREYEQYF.

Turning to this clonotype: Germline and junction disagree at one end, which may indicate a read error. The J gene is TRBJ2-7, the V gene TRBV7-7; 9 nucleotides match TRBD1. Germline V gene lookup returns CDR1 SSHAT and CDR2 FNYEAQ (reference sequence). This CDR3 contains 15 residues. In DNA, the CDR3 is TGTGCCAGCAGTTTAGGACAGGGGAGCTCCTACGAGCAGTACTTC. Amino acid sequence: CASSLGQGSSYEQYF.

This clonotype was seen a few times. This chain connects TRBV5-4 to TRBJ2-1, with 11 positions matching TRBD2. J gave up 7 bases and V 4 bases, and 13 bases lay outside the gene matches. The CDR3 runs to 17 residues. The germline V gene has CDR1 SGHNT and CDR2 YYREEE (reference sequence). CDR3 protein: CASSALRGASGRNEQFF. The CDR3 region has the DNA TGTGCCAGCAGCGCGCTACGGGGGGCTAGCGGGAGGAATGAGCAGTTCTTC.

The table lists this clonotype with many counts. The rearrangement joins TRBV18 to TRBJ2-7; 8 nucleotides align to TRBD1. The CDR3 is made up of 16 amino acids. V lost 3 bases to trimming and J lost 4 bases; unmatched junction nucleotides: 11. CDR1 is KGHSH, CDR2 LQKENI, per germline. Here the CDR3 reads CASSPYLPGQAYEQYF. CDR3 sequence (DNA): TGTGCCAGCTCACCCTACCTCCCGGGACAGGCGTACGAGCAGTACTTC. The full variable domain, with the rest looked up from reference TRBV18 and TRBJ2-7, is NAGVMQNPRHLVRRRGQEARLRCSPMKGHSHVYWYRQLPEEGLKFMVYLQKENIIDESGMPKERFSAEFPKEGPSILRIQQVVRGDSAAYFCASSPYLPGQAYEQYFGPGTRLTVT.

The CDR3 sequence: CASISAASFGNTIYF. The CDR3 DNA reads as TGTGCCAGCATTTCGGCGGCGTCCTTTGGAAACACCATATATTTT. The gene calls are TRBV6-6 and TRBJ1-3; D unresolved. CDR1 MNHNY and CDR2 SVGAGI come from the germline V gene (reference sequence). This CDR3 has 15 amino acids. Trimming shortened V by 7 bases and J by 3 bases, and 16 bases separated the two germline ends.